A single sample is the source of the 17 T cell receptor beta chains below, sequenced in a study of blood T cell repertoires in COVID-19. TCRdb's table, derived via immunoSEQ multiplex PCR, lists solely in-frame clones and lacks some. The top ten hold around 5.1% of the sample, which has more than 60,000 clones, roughly 87% seen once. Sequenced: peripheral blood. These TCRs come from a woman of 80 years or more with active or convalescent COVID-19.

This clone was seen only once. The chain combines TRBV28 with TRBJ1-2; D is uncertain. The CDR3 is 14 amino acids. Trimming cost V 3 bases and J 8 bases, with 16 bases left between them. Germline V gene sequence: CDR1 MDHEN, CDR2 SYDVKM. CDR3 DNA: TGTGCCAGCAGTTTGGTGTTTGATGGGCGAGGCTACACCTTC. Protein product: CASSLVFDGRGYTF.

The DNA of the CDR3 is TGTGCCAGCAGCTCCCATGCGGGTCAGCCCCAGCATTTT. It specifies CASSSHAGQPQHF. V gene TRBV7-3 combines with J gene TRBJ1-5; D gene unclear. The CDR3 sequence is 13 residues long. Trimming pared 4 bases from V and 6 bases from J, leaving 10 bases between. CDR1 is SGHTA, CDR2 FQGTGA, per germline.

The chain couples TRBV7-2 to TRBJ2-1; tentative D call: TRBD1 (6 bases). The CDR3 loop spans 16 amino acids. V lost 1 base to trimming and J lost 8 bases, with 18 bases between them. Germline V gene sequence: CDR1 SGHTA, CDR2 FQGNSA. CDR3 in DNA: TGTGCCAGCAGCTTAGTTGGGACAACCACTAACGATGAGCAGTTCTTC. As protein: CASSLVGTTTNDEQFF.

The CDR3 sequence is CASSEALGTAEAFF. The CDR3 DNA sequence: TGTGCCAGCAGTGAAGCGTTGGGGACAGCTGAAGCTTTCTTT. V and J are TRBV6-1 and TRBJ1-1; 7 bases align to TRBD1. V shed 0 bases and J 6 bases; nucleotides not matched to a gene: 4. CDR3 length: 14 residues. The germline V gene encodes CDR1 MNHNS and CDR2 SASEGT.

The V and J genes are TRBV28 and TRBJ2-3; 7 bases are a match to TRBD2. The CDR3 has 15 residues. CDR1 is MDHEN, CDR2 SYDVKM, per germline. Germline trimming cut 5 bases from V and 2 bases from J; bases unmatched to any gene: 7. In DNA, the CDR3 is TGTGCCAGCAGTCCTCGGACTAGGATCACAGATACGCAGTATTTT. The encoded protein is CASSPRTRITDTQYF.

The J gene is TRBJ2-7, the V gene TRBV5-1; no definite D call. CDR3 length: 15 residues. Per the germline V gene, CDR1 is SGHRS and CDR2 is YFSETQ. The V end was cut by 0 bases, the J end by 1 base, with 11 bases between. The CDR3 DNA follows: TGCGCCAGCAGCTTGGAGGTCAGACTGTCCTACGAGCAGTACTTC. The encoded protein is CASSLEVRLSYEQYF.

The chain employs TRBV19 and TRBJ1-5; weak D call: TRBD1 (5 bases). Between the trimmed V and J ends, which lost 0 bases and 5 bases, there was a span of 5 bases. The CDR3 is 13 amino acids. CDR1 LNHDA and CDR2 SQIVND come from the germline V gene (reference sequence). The CDR3 reads CASSIDRDQPQHF. The CDR3 DNA sequence: TGTGCCAGTAGTATAGACAGGGATCAGCCCCAGCATTTT.

This sequence joins TRBV5-4 and TRBJ2-1; a possible D gene is TRBD2 (6 bases). From germline, CDR1 is SGHNT and CDR2 YYREEE (reference sequence). The CDR3 has 14 residues. V lost 4 bases to trimming and J lost 5 bases, with 13 bases between them. The CDR3 DNA reads TGTGCCAGCAGCGGGGGACTGGAGGACAATGAGCAGTTCTTC. It translates to CASSGGLEDNEQFF.

The J gene is TRBJ1-5, the V gene TRBV2; 10 bases agree with TRBD1. V shed 6 bases and J 6 bases; nucleotides not matched to a gene: 5. Germline V gene lookup returns CDR1 SNHLY and CDR2 FYNNEI. The CDR3 is 14 amino acids. CDR3 amino acids: CASSGQGGLQPQHF. CDR3 in DNA: TGTGCCAGCAGCGGACAGGGGGGACTTCAGCCCCAGCATTTT.

The chain carries TRBV7-2 and TRBJ2-1, with 9 positions matching TRBD2. Trimming took 3 bases from V and 9 from J; bases not matched to a gene: 9. CDR3 length: 15 amino acids. The germline CDR1 and CDR2 sequences are SGHTA and FQGNSA. CDR3 DNA: TGTGCCAGCAGCTTCTCGGCGGGGGGGCCCGGTGAGCAGTTCTTC. Protein: CASSFSAGGPGEQFF.

J is TRBJ2-2 and V is TRBV7-9; D remains ambiguous. Germline V lookup: CDR1 SEHNR, CDR2 FQNEAQ (reference sequence). The V end lost 3 bases, the J end lost 0 bases, and 5 bases lay between the germline ends. CDR3 length: 14 amino acids. The CDR3 is CASSFFTNTGELFF. CDR3 DNA sequence: TGTGCCAGCAGCTTTTTCACGAACACCGGGGAGCTGTTTTTT.

The chain combines TRBV3-1 (or the pseudogene TRBV3-2) with TRBJ1-1; D possibly corresponds to TRBD1 (6 bases). V was shortened by 4 bases and J by 1 base, with 28 bases between the two germline ends. Germline V gives CDR1 LGHDT, CDR2 YNNKEL (reference sequence). The CDR3 is made up of 20 amino acids. The CDR3 DNA follows: TGTGCCAGCAGCCCGCTAGGCCCAGCGGCCGGACAGCTCGGGAACACTGAAGCTTTCTTT. Amino acid sequence: CASSPLGPAAGQLGNTEAFF.

The chain recombines TRBV28 with TRBJ1-3; D call uncertain. V lost 4 bases and J 0 bases, leaving 10 bases between the germline ends. The length of the CDR3 is 15 residues. Germline V CDR1 and CDR2: MDHEN, SYDVKM. In DNA, the CDR3 is TGTGCCAGCAGTTCCCGCGGGCTCTCTGGAAACACCATATATTTT. It encodes CASSSRGLSGNTIYF.

The chain employs TRBV10-3 and TRBJ1-3; TRBD1 might be the D (6 bases). The germline gives CDR1 ENHRY, CDR2 SYGVKD. The V gene lost 6 bases and the J gene lost 1 base, with 10 bases spanning the gap. This CDR3 comprises 14 residues. The CDR3 loop reads CAIRGTLSGNTIYF. The CDR3 DNA sequence: TGTGCCATCAGGGGGACACTGTCTGGAAACACCATATATTTT.

The J gene is TRBJ2-1, the V gene TRBV19, with a possible D match to TRBD1 (6 bases). The CDR3 sequence is 17 residues long. V was cut by 7 bases and J by 7 bases, with 26 bases left in between. In germline, CDR1 is LNHDA, CDR2 SQIVND (reference sequence). CDR3: CASTRIGQGPLGNEQFF. CDR3 DNA: TGTGCCAGTACCAGAATCGGCCAGGGGCCCTTGGGGAATGAGCAGTTCTTC.

The rearrangement joins TRBV28 to TRBJ1-1; D might be TRBD1 (5 bases). Germline assignment: CDR1 MDHEN and CDR2 SYDVKM. The V and J ends lost 4 bases and 1 base respectively, with 13 bases between them. The CDR3 has 15 residues. DNA of the CDR3: TGTGCCAGCAGTTCAAATGGGGGGGGGAACACTGAAGCTTTCTTT. This sequence encodes CASSSNGGGNTEAFF.

This rearrangement joins TRBV18 to TRBJ2-2; 8 bases align to TRBD1. Germline CDR1 reads KGHSH; CDR2 reads LQKENI. The CDR3 loop spans 18 amino acids. Trimming cost V 2 bases and J 1 base; bases outside gene matches: 9. CDR3 nucleotide sequence: TGTGCCAGCTCACCATTCGGGCCCGGGACAGGGAACACCGGGGAGCTGTTTTTT. Encoded protein: CASSPFGPGTGNTGELFF.